The 22 T cell receptor beta chains listed next were all sequenced from one sample in a study of blood T cell repertoires in COVID-19. The table came from immunoSEQ multiplex PCR; TCRdb's copy has only in-frame clones and leaves some out. The sample records 100,000 to 150,000 clones, about 82% being singletons. Input material: peripheral blood. These receptors were taken from a human donor in a cohort sampled during active COVID-19.

The chain combines TRBV6-5 with TRBJ1-1; D remains unclear. V was pared by 2 bases and J by 5 bases, with 9 bases between. The CDR3 contains 13 residues. Germline loops: CDR1 MNHEY, CDR2 SVGAGI. The CDR3: CASSYPGWTEAFF. For the CDR3, the DNA is TGTGCCAGCAGTTACCCGGGGTGGACTGAAGCTTTCTTT.

The chain carries TRBV27 and TRBJ2-1; TRBD2 matches 7 bases. The CDR3 is 17 amino acids. V shed 3 bases and J 6 bases; nucleotides not matched to a gene: 14. Per germline, CDR1 MNHEY and CDR2 SMNVEV (reference sequence). In DNA, the CDR3 is TGTGCCAGCAGTTTGCGAGCGGGACTTAGCGGTAGCAATGAGCAGTTCTTC. It codes for CASSLRAGLSGSNEQFF.

The chain recombines TRBV19 with TRBJ2-5; maybe TRBD2 (6 bases). CDR3 length equals 17 residues. V lost 1 base to trimming and J lost 4 bases, with 19 bases between them. Germline V gene data show CDR1 as LNHDA and CDR2 as SQIVND (reference sequence). The CDR3 sequence: CASSIVPGAISAETQYF. The CDR3 coding sequence is TGTGCCAGTAGTATAGTTCCGGGAGCAATCTCTGCAGAGACCCAGTACTTC.

CDR3 in amino acids: CASSDLYRADQPQHF. The DNA of the CDR3 is TGTGCCAGCAGTGATTTGTACAGGGCTGATCAGCCCCAGCATTTT. V gene TRBV6-1 combines with J gene TRBJ1-5, with TRBD1 as a possible D gene (6 bases). V was shortened by 3 bases and J by 5 bases, with 14 bases between the two germline ends. This CDR3 has 15 residues. Germline CDR1 MNHNS, CDR2 SASEGT.

This clone was found a few times. The J gene is TRBJ2-7, the V gene TRBV7-3; perhaps TRBD2 as D (6 bases). V lost 5 bases and J lost 2, with 16 bases in between. CDR3 size: 15 residues. CDR1 and CDR2 (germline): SGHTA, FQGTGA. CDR3 sequence: CASSPDGGKAYEQYF. In nucleotides, the CDR3 is TGTGCCAGCAGCCCCGACGGCGGGAAGGCCTACGAGCAGTACTTC.

This clone has ten or more counts. The chain is built from TRBV6-5 and TRBJ1-5; D is perhaps TRBD1 (6 bases). CDR1 is MNHEY, CDR2 SVGAGI, per germline. The length of the CDR3 is 14 residues. V lost 4 bases and J 5 bases, leaving 12 bases between the germline ends. This chain's CDR3 is CASSLQGTDQPQHF. The CDR3 DNA reads as TGTGCCAGCAGTTTACAGGGAACGGATCAGCCCCAGCATTTT.

The rearrangement joins TRBV7-2 to TRBJ2-1, with D unclear. The V end was cut by 4 bases, the J end by 0 bases, with 7 bases between. This CDR3 is 14 amino acids long. Germline loops: CDR1 SGHTA, CDR2 FQGNSA. DNA for the CDR3: TGTGCCAGCAGCTCGGGTCCCTCCTACAATGAGCAGTTCTTC. The encoded protein is CASSSGPSYNEQFF.

The chain joins TRBV7-2 to TRBJ1-1, with D maybe TRBD1 (5 bases). CDR1 and CDR2 from the germline V gene are SGHTA and FQGNSA. The V and J ends lost 4 bases and 3 bases respectively, with 18 bases between them. The CDR3 extends over 16 amino acids. Written as DNA, the CDR3 is TGTGCCAGCAGCTCGGGGACTTTCTATGGAGACACTGAAGCTTTCTTT. It specifies CASSSGTFYGDTEAFF.

This clone appeared a single time. CDR3 coding DNA: TGTGCCAGCAGTCCACTCCTGACTCGGGTTGAGCAGTTCTTC. Translation: CASSPLLTRVEQFF. The gene calls are TRBV28 and TRBJ2-1, with D uncertain. V was clipped by 5 bases and J by 9 bases, with 17 bases between them. CDR3 length: 14 residues. Germline CDR1 is MDHEN and CDR2 is SYDVKM. The complete variable domain, with remaining parts taken from reference TRBV28 and TRBJ2-1, reads DVKVTQSSRYLVKRTGEKVFLECVQDMDHENMFWYRQDPGLGLRLIYFSYDVKMKEKGDIPEGYSVSREKKERFSLILESASTNQTSMYLCASSPLLTRVEQFFGPGTRLTVL.

The chain recombines TRBV18 with TRBJ1-2, with D perhaps matching TRBD1 (5 bases). Germline CDR1 reads KGHSH; CDR2 reads LQKENI. The CDR3 loop spans 14 amino acids. V lost 2 bases and J 8 bases, leaving 15 bases between the germline ends. CDR3 sequence: CASSPDTGLEGYTF. CDR3 nucleotides: TGTGCCAGCTCACCAGACACGGGACTAGAGGGCTACACCTTC.

J is TRBJ2-5 and V is TRBV7-2, with 13 nucleotides matching TRBD2. The CDR3 covers 19 residues. Germline CDR1 and CDR2: SGHTA and FQGNSA. The V gene end was trimmed by 5 bases and the J gene end by 7 bases; junction bases not matched to a gene: 19. CDR3 amino acids: CASSLRSPTSGRLAGTQYF. CDR3 DNA: TGTGCCAGCAGCCTCCGATCTCCGACTAGCGGGAGGCTGGCGGGGACCCAGTACTTC.

V gene TRBV6-2 or TRBV6-3 combines with J gene TRBJ1-5; no clear D. V lost 2 bases to trimming and J lost 5 bases, with 16 bases between them. The CDR3 contains 16 residues. Germline assignment: CDR1 MNHEY and CDR2 SVGEGT. The CDR3 region has the DNA TGTGCCAGCAGTTACAGGTCGGGGAGAGCGGATCAGCCCCAGCATTTT. Residues: CASSYRSGRADQPQHF.

CDR3 residues: CASSLRVGSSYNEQFF. CDR3 coding DNA: TGTGCCAGCAGCTTGAGGGTCGGGAGCTCCTACAATGAGCAGTTCTTC. The V and J genes are TRBV9 and TRBJ2-1, with a possible D match to TRBD2 (6 bases). The germline gives CDR1 SGDLS, CDR2 YYNGEE. Trimming stripped 4 bases from V and 0 bases from J, with 14 bases between. There are 16 residues in the CDR3.

The V call is TRBV5-6, the J call TRBJ2-2; 8 bases map to TRBD1. The J segment lost 7 bases and the V segment lost 3 bases, leaving 11 bases of the junction unmatched. The V gene's germline CDR1 is SGHDT and CDR2 YYEEEE. This CDR3 is 16 amino acids long. The DNA of the CDR3 is TGTGCCAGCAGCTCGCAGGACAGGGTATACGGCGGGGAGCTGTTTTTT. Translating gives CASSSQDRVYGGELFF.

This sequence joins TRBV3-1 (or the pseudogene TRBV3-2) and TRBJ1-6, with TRBD1 as a possible D gene (5 bases). Germline values: CDR1 LGHDT, CDR2 YNNKEL (reference sequence). This CDR3 has 14 amino acids. V lost 6 bases to trimming and J lost 5 bases, with 11 bases between them. The CDR3 DNA reads TGTGCCAGCAGTTCACAGGATAATAATTCACCCCTCCACTTT. Translation gives CASSSQDNNSPLHF.

This rearrangement joins TRBV5-5 to TRBJ2-7; D is possibly TRBD1 (6 bases). V shed 4 bases and J shed 0 bases, with 11 bases lying between them. Looked up from germline, CDR1 is SGHKS and CDR2 is YYEKEE (reference sequence). The CDR3 runs to 14 residues. CDR3 in amino acids: CASSLRTASYEQYF. In DNA, the CDR3 is TGTGCCAGCAGCCTACGGACAGCCTCCTACGAGCAGTACTTC.

The chain employs TRBV7-8 and TRBJ1-1; D remains unclear. Deletions cut 4 bases from V and 0 bases from J, with 6 bases between. The CDR3 extends over 13 amino acids. Germline CDR1 and CDR2: SGHVS and FQNEAQ. The CDR3 region is CASSSELNTEAFF. CDR3 in DNA: TGTGCCAGCAGCTCCGAGTTGAACACTGAAGCTTTCTTT.

This clone was seen just once. The V call is TRBV2, the J call TRBJ1-4, with TRBD1 as a possible D gene (5 bases). V shed 1 base and J shed 6 bases, with 12 bases lying between them. The CDR3 is made up of 15 amino acids. Germline V CDR1 and CDR2: SNHLY, FYNNEI. The CDR3 DNA follows: TGTGCCAGCAGTGAAGTTATCAGGGAGGATGAAAAACTGTTTTTT. Residues: CASSEVIREDEKLFF.

This clone has a single count. The rearrangement links TRBV29-1 to TRBJ1-1; no clear D gene. This CDR3 spans 10 amino acids. Germline V gives CDR1 SQVTM, CDR2 ANQGSEA. The V end lost 2 bases, the J end lost 11 bases, and 9 bases lay between the germline ends. The CDR3 DNA sequence: TGCAGCGTTGAAACAGATGGGGCTTTCTTT. Its protein is CSVETDGAFF.

The genes are TRBV5-1 and TRBJ2-7; tentatively, D is TRBD1 (6 bases). V lost 5 bases, J lost 5 bases, and 11 bases lay in between. CDR1 and CDR2 (germline): SGHRS, YFSETQ. There are 12 residues in the CDR3. Here the CDR3 reads CASRTQGHEQYF. The CDR3 nucleotides read TGCGCCAGCAGAACCCAGGGGCACGAGCAGTACTTC. The variable domain in full, with the rest retrieved from reference TRBV5-1 and TRBJ2-7, is KAGVTQTPRYLIKTRGQQVTLSCSPISGHRSVSWYQQTPGQGLQFLFEYFSETQRNKGNFPGRFSGRQFSNSRSEMNVSTLELGDSALYLCASRTQGHEQYFGPGTRLTVT.

V is TRBV10-3 and J is TRBJ2-3; TRBD1 is a possible D gene (5 bases). Germline V gene lookup returns CDR1 ENHRY and CDR2 SYGVKD. The V end was cut by 10 bases, the J end by 6 bases, with 14 bases between. There are 12 residues in the CDR3. CDR3 sequence reads: CANGIRADTQYF. CDR3 nucleotides: TGTGCCAACGGTATCAGGGCTGATACGCAGTATTTT.

The rearrangement joins TRBV30 to TRBJ1-5; the D is unclear. The CDR3 totals 13 residues. Trimming left V 3 bases short and J 0 bases short, with 6 bases between. The germline CDR1 and CDR2 sequences are GTSNPN and SVGIG (reference sequence). In nucleotides, the CDR3 is TGTGCCTGGAGCAGCGATAGCAATCAGCCCCAGCATTTT. It specifies CAWSSDSNQPQHF.